The sequence of this T cell receptor (beta chain) was determined in a study of CD8+CD57+ T cells in acquired aplastic anemia. Turning to the study itself: On average, sorted CD4+ and CD8+ cells gave approximately 3.1 ug of DNA. In CD4+ cells, healthy donors produced an average of approximately 11 million reads. Regarding the study as a whole: Between the patient and control groups, CD8+ Simpson's diversity did not differ significantly. Shared by patients and controls, 25 to 30 CD8+ CDR3s were abundant in patients.

The germline CDR1 and CDR2 sequences are LGHNT and FRNRAP. The length of the CDR3 is 17 residues. Turning to this clonotype: Its antigen is currently unknown. Relative to the germline gene, one junction end is altered; a read error may explain this.

The study profiled TCR beta VDJ and CDR3 using genomic DNA as template. TCRdb re-derived calls from the reads in MiXCR, one entry per CDR3 protein. The table includes about 420,000 distinct CDR3 sequences, around 72% detected once. J is TRBJ2-7 and V is TRBV12-5; TRBD1 matches 7 bases. The sequencing sample was made of sorted CD4+, CD8+, or CD8+CD57+ T cells (not recorded which) from PBMCs. The TCR originated in a human donor in good health, serving as a control. CDR3 coding DNA: TGTGCCAGTGTCACCCGGGACAGACGTCGGGGTGGTGGGGAGCAGTACTTC. Protein sequence: CASVTRDRRRGGGEQYF.